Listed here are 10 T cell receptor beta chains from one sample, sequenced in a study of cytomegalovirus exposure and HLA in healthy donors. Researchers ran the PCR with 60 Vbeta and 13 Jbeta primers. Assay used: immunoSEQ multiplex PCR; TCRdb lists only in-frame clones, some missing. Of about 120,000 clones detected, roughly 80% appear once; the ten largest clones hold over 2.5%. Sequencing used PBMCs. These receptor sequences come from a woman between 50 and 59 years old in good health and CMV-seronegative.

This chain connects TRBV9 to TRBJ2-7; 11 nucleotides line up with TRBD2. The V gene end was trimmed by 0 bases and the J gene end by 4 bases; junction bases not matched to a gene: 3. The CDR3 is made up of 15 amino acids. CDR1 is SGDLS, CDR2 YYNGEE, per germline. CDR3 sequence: CASSVGGTSGYEQYF. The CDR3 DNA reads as TGTGCCAGCAGCGTAGGCGGGACTAGCGGTTACGAGCAGTACTTC.

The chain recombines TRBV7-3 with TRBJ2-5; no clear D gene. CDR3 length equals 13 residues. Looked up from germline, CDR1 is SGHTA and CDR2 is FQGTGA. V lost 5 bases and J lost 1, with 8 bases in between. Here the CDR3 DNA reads TGTGCCAGCAGCCAAACAGTCCAAGAGACCCAGTACTTC. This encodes CASSQTVQETQYF.

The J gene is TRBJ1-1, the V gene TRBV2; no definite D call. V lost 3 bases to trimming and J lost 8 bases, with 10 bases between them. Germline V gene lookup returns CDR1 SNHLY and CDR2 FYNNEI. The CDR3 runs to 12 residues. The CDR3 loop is CASSDSLMEAFF. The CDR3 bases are TGTGCCAGCAGTGATAGTCTCATGGAAGCTTTCTTT.

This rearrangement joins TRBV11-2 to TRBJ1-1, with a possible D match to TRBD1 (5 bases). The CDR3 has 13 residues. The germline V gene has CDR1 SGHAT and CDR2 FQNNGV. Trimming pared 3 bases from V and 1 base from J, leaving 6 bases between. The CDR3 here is CASSFTGNTEAFF. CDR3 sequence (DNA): TGTGCCAGCAGCTTTACAGGGAACACTGAAGCTTTCTTT. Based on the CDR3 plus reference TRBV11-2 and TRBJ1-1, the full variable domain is EAGVAQSPRYKIIEKRQSVAFWCNPISGHATLYWYQQILGQGPKLLIQFQNNGVVDDSQLPKDRFSAERLKGVDSTLKIQPAKLEDSAVYLCASSFTGNTEAFFGQGTRLTVV.

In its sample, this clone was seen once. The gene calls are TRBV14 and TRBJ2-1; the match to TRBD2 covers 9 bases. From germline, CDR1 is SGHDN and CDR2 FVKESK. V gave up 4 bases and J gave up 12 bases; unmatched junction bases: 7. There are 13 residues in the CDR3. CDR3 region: CASSRREGGWQFF. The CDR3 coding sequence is TGTGCCAGCAGCCGGCGGGAGGGGGGGTGGCAGTTCTTC.

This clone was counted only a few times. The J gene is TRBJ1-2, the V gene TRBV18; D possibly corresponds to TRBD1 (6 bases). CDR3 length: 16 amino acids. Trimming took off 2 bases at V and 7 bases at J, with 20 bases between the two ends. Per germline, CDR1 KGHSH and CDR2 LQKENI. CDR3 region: CASSPTAGKTGGGYTF. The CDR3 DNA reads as TGTGCCAGCTCACCAACCGCTGGGAAGACAGGTGGTGGCTACACCTTC.

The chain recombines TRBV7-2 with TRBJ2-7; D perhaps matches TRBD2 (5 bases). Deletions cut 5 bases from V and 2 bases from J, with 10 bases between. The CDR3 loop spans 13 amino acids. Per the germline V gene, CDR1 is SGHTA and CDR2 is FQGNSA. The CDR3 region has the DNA TGTGCCAGCAGCCCCGGCGGGCCCTACGAGCAGTACTTC. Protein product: CASSPGGPYEQYF.

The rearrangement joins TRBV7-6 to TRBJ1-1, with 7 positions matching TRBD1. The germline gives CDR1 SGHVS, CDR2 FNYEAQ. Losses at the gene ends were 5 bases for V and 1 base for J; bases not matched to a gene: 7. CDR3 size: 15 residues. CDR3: CASSLGGNGNTEAFF. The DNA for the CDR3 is TGTGCCAGCAGCCTAGGGGGCAATGGGAACACTGAAGCTTTCTTT.

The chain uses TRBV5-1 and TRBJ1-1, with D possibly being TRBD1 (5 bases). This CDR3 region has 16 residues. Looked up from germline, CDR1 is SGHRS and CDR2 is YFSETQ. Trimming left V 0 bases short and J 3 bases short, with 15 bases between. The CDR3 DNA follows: TGCGCCAGCAGCTTGGCACGCACGGGGGGGGACACTGAAGCTTTCTTT. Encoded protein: CASSLARTGGDTEAFF.

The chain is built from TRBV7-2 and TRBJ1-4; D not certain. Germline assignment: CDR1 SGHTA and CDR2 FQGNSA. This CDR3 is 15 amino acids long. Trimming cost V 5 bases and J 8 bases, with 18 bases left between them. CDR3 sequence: CASSGGWGSGEKLFF. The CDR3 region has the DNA TGTGCCAGCAGCGGTGGATGGGGTAGCGGGGAAAAACTGTTTTTT.